In its sample, the clone carrying this TCR beta chain was seen once. What it binds is not known. V lost 2 bases to trimming and J lost 0 bases, with 12 bases between them. CDR3 length: 16 amino acids. In germline, CDR1 is SGDLS, CDR2 YYNGEE. The source of the sample is a study of T cell responses to AZD1222 COVID-19 vaccine. Whole-study findings and limits: Repertoires were obtained only post-peak T cell response. Spike-specific TCR repertoires showed rising breadth and depth after two AZD1222 doses. Across spike, vaccine-associated CD4 TCRs were found, dominant at 160-218 and 743-854.

TCRdb's table, derived via immunoSEQ multiplex PCR, lists solely in-frame clones and lacks some. This table has around 100,000 clones, around 87% appearing once. The chain combines TRBV9 with TRBJ2-1; D is ambiguous. Sequences were derived from peripheral blood, sampled on day 0 of MenACWY control vaccination. This receptor was obtained from an adult in good health. CDR3 amino acids: CASSVGIGYSYNEQFF. The CDR3 DNA is TGTGCCAGCAGCGTTGGGATAGGTTACTCCTACAATGAGCAGTTCTTC.